Presented here are 8 T cell receptor beta chains from one specimen sequenced in a study of tumor-infiltrating lymphocytes in primary liver carcinoma. From around 18-30 mg of unsorted bulk tissue, DNA and RNA were co-extracted together. Reverse transcription of approximately 500 ng total RNA with a constant-region primer produced TCR beta cDNA. Libraries covering TCR beta were generated through three nested multiplex PCR rounds (using a slightly modified ARM-PCR). The first two PCR rounds used TRBV1-TRBV30 primers with a Cbeta primer, 9 to 11 cycles each. TCRdb re-called the multiplex PCR reads with MiXCR, one entry per CDR3 protein. The data contain about 120,000 distinct CDR3 sequences, 60% to 70% of them seen just once; the ten biggest clones take up 9.3%. The sample comprised liver tumor tissue from sampling region 1. Subset meaning: tumor region T1, superior pole. These TCRs come from a woman aged 60 to 75 with primary liver carcinoma and hepatitis B virus infection.

Remarks on this clonotype: A clone one base away is much larger, so this may be a read error. V usage is TRBV6-6 and J usage is TRBJ1-5; D might be TRBD1 (6 bases). CDR3 length: 16 amino acids. V lost 2 bases, J lost 4 bases, and 15 bases lay in between. Per the germline V gene, CDR1 is MNHNY and CDR2 is SVGAGI (reference sequence). CDR3 in DNA: TGTGCCAGCAGTTACGGGTCATTAACAGGGAATCAGCCCCAGCATTTT. Protein sequence: CASSYGSLTGNQPQHF.

The rearrangement joins TRBV6-1 to TRBJ2-3; D is unresolved. With 0 bases removed from V and 1 base from J, the gap between germline ends came to 8 bases. CDR1 is MNHNS, CDR2 SASEGT, per germline. The CDR3 contains 15 residues. In nucleotides, the CDR3 is TGTGCCAGCAGTGAAGCGCACGGGTGCACAGATACGCAGTATTTT. Amino acids: CASSEAHGCTDTQYF.

This clonotype was seen a single time. V usage is TRBV10-2 and J usage is TRBJ2-1, with 10 bases aligning to TRBD2. The CDR3 runs 15 residues. CDR1 is WSHSY, CDR2 SAAADI, per germline. Unmatched junction bases numbered 6, after V lost 7 bases and J lost 3 bases. Written as DNA, the CDR3 is TGCGCCAGCAAAGGACTAGCGGACCACTACAATGAGCAGTTCTTC. This translates into CASKGLADHYNEQFF.

A word on this clonotype: It may be a read error: a sequence one base away is much more abundant. The final CDR3 position lacks the conserved phenylalanine or tryptophan, pointing to a likely read error. The CDR3 spells CASSQEVRSSGNTIYS. The CDR3 nucleotides are TGTGCCAGCAGCCAGGAGGTTCGGTCCTCTGGAAACACCATATATTCT. The chain is built from TRBV4-2 and TRBJ1-3; D remains unclear. The CDR3 contains 16 residues. CDR1 and CDR2 from the germline V gene are LGHNA and YNFKEQ. The V and J ends lost 3 bases and 0 bases respectively, with 12 bases between them.

This clonotype appeared a single time. This chain connects TRBV11-3 to TRBJ2-5; a weak D match, TRBD2 (5 bases). The germline gives CDR1 SGHNT, CDR2 YENEEA. The CDR3 totals 15 residues. V was shortened by 1 base and J by 5 bases, with 14 bases between the two germline ends. The DNA of the CDR3 is TGTGCCAGCAGCTTAGGCAGAGGGCCATGGGAGACCCAGTACTTC. Protein product: CASSLGRGPWETQYF.

The V gene is TRBV11-2, the J gene TRBJ2-3; TRBD1 might be the D (5 bases). CDR1 and CDR2 from the germline V gene are SGHAT and FQNNGV. CDR3 size: 16 residues. The V end was cut by 2 bases, the J end by 5 bases, with 17 bases between. Here the CDR3 DNA reads TGTGCCAGCAGCTTATCTGGGGCCGAGGTCATAGATACGCAGTATTTT. It encodes CASSLSGAEVIDTQYF.

Regarding this clonotype: Being one base from a much bigger clone, this may be a read error. The J gene is TRBJ1-4, the V gene TRBV29-1; no clear D gene. The CDR3 is 14 residues long. V was trimmed by 1 base and J by 4 bases, leaving 10 bases between them. CDR1 is SQVTM and CDR2 is ANQGSEA in the germline V gene. The CDR3 reads CSVEGIYRNEKLFF. Written as DNA, the CDR3 is TGCAGCGTTGAAGGGATTTACCGTAATGAAAAACTGTTTTTT.

For this clonotype: In this CDR3 the conserved last residue, phenylalanine or tryptophan, is missing, so a read error is likely. The chain recombines TRBV4-1 with TRBJ2-1, with TRBD1 matching 10 bases. Germline CDR1 MGHRA, CDR2 YSYEKL. The CDR3 sequence is 15 residues long. The trim removed 1 base at V and 7 bases at J, leaving 4 bases unmatched. CDR3 amino acids: CASSQADRGQNEQFL. CDR3 bases: TGCGCCAGCAGCCAAGCAGACAGGGGGCAGAATGAGCAGTTCTTA.